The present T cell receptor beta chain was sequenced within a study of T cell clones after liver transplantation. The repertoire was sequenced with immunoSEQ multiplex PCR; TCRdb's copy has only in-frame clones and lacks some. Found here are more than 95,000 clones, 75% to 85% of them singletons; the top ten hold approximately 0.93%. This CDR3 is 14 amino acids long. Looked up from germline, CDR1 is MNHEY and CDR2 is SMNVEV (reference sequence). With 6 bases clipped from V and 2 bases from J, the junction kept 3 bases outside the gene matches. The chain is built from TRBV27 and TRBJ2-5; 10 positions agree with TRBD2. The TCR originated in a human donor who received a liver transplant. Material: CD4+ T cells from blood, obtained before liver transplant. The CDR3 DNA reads TGTGCCAGCAGAGCGGGAGGGCCTCAAGAGACCCAGTACTTC. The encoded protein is CASRAGGPQETQYF.